This TCR beta chain was documented in a study of early T cells in non-severe SARS-CoV-2 infection. This clonotype was recorded at least ten times. Trimming took off 3 bases at V and 5 bases at J, with 17 bases between the two ends. CDR3 length: 15 amino acids. TCRdb called the 5' RACE reads again in MiXCR, with one record for every CDR3 protein. Of nearly 60,000 distinct CDR3 sequences listed, approximately 12% are singletons. Sequencing was carried out using whole blood. This chain connects TRBV12-3 or TRBV12-4 to TRBJ2-7; possibly TRBD2 for D (6 bases). The sequence was collected from an adult who was a healthcare worker with PCR-confirmed SARS-CoV-2 infection or an uninfected control (not recorded which). The CDR3 loop reads CASSFSGSGDHEQYF. For the CDR3, the DNA is TGTGCCAGCAGTTTCTCCGGGTCGGGGGACCACGAGCAGTACTTC.